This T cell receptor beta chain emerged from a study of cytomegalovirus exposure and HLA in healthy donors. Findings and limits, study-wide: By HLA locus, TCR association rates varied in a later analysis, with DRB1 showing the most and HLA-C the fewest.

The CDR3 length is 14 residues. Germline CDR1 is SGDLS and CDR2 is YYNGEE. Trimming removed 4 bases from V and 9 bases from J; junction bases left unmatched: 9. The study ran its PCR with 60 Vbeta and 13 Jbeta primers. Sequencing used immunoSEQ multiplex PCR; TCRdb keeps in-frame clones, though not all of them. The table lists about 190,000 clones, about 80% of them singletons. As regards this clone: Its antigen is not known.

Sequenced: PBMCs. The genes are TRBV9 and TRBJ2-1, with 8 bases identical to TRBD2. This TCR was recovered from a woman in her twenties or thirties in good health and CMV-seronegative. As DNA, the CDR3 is TGTGCCAGCAGCCCTTCCGGGAGGGCCACTGAGCAGTTCTTC. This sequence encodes CASSPSGRATEQFF. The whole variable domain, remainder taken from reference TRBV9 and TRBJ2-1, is DSGVTQTPKHLITATGQRVTLRCSPRSGDLSVYWYQQSLDQGLQFLIQYYNGEERAKGNILERFSAQQFPDLHSELNLSSLELGDSALYFCASSPSGRATEQFFGPGTRLTVL.